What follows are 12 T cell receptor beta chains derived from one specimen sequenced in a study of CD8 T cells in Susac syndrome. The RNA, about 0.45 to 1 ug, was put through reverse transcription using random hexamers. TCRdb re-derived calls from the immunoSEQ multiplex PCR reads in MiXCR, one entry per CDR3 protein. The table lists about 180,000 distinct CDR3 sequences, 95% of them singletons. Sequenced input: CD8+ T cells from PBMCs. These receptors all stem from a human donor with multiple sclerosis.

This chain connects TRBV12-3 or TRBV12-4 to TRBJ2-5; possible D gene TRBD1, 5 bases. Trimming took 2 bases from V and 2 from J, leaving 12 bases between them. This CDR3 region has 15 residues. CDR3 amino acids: CASSLYTQGQETQYF. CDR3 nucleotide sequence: TGTGCCAGCAGTTTATACACCCAGGGACAAGAGACCCAGTACTTC.

This CDR3 reads CASSQEGPGTGELFF. In DNA, the CDR3 is TGTGCCAGCAGCCAAGAAGGTCCGGGGACCGGGGAGCTGTTTTTT. The gene calls are TRBV3-1 and TRBJ2-2, with TRBD2 as a possible D gene (5 bases). CDR3 length: 15 residues. CDR1 is LGHDT and CDR2 is YNNKEL in the germline V gene (reference sequence). V was cut by 0 bases and J by 5 bases, with 10 bases left in between.

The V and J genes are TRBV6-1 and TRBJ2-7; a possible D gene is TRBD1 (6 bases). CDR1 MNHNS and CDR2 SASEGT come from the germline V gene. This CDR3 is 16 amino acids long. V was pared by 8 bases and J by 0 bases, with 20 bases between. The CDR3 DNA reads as TGTGCCAGCCGTCCTGGCCCCCTGACAGGCTCCTACGAGCAGTACTTC. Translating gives CASRPGPLTGSYEQYF.

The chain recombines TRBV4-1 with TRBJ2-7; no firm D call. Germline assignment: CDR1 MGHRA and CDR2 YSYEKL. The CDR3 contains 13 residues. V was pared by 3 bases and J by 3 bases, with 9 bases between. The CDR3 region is CASSHTGGYEQYF. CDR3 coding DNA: TGCGCCAGCAGCCACACGGGTGGCTACGAGCAGTACTTC.

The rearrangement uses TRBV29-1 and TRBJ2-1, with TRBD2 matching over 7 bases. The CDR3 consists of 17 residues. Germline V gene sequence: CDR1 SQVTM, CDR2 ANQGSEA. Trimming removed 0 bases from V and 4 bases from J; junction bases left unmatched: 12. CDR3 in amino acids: CSVEDIQLAKSYNEQFF. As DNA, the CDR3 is TGCAGCGTTGAAGACATTCAACTAGCGAAGAGTTACAATGAGCAGTTCTTC.

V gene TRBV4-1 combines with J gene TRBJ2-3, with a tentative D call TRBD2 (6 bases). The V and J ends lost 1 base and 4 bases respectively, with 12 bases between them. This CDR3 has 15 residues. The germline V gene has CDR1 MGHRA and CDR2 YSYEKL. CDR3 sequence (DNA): TGCGCCAGCAGCCAAGGGCTAGGCGGGGCAGATACGCAGTATTTT. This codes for CASSQGLGGADTQYF.

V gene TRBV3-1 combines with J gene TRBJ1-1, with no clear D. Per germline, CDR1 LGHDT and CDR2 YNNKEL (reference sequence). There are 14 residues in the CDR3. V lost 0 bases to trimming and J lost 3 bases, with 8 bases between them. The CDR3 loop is CASSQERGHTEAFF. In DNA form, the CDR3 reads TGTGCCAGCAGCCAAGAGCGTGGACACACTGAAGCTTTCTTT.

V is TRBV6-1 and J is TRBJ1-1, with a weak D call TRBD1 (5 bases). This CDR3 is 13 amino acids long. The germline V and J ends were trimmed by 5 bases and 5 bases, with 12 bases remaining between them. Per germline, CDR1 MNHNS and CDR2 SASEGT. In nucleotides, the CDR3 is TGTGCCAGCAGTCCACGGACACGAACTGAAGCTTTCTTT. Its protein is CASSPRTRTEAFF.

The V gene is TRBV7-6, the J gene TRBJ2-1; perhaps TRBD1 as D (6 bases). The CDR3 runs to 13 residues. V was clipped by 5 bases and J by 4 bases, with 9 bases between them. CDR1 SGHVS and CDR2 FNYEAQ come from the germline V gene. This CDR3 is CASSAQGYNEQFF. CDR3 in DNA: TGTGCCAGCAGCGCACAGGGTTACAATGAGCAGTTCTTC. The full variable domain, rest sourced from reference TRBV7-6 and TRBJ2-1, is GAGVSQSPRYKVTKRGQDVALRCDPISGHVSLYWYRQALGQGPEFLTYFNYEAQQDKSGLPNDRFSAERPEGSISTLTIQRTEQRDSAMYRCASSAQGYNEQFFGPGTRLTVL.

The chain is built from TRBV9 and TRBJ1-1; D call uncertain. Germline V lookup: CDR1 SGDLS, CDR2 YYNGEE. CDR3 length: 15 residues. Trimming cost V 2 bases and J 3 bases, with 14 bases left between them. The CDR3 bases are TGTGCCAGCAGCGTGGGTTGGGCCGAGGACACTGAAGCTTTCTTT. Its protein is CASSVGWAEDTEAFF.

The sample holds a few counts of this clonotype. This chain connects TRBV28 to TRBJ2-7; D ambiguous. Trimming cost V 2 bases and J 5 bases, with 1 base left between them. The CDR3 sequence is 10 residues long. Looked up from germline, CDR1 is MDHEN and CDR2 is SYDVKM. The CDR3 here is CASSLNEQYF. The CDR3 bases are TGTGCCAGCAGTTTAAACGAGCAGTACTTC.

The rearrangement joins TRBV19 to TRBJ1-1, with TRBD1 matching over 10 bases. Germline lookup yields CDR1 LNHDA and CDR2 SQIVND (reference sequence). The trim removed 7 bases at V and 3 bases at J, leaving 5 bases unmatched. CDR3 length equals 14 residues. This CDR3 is CASIDRGLDTEAFF. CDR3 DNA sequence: TGTGCCAGTATCGACAGGGGGCTTGACACTGAAGCTTTCTTT.